Listed below are T cell receptor beta chains from one sample, sequenced in a study of T cells in Graves' hyperthyroidism and ophthalmopathy. TCRdb reprocessed the multiplex PCR reads via MiXCR and lists one record per CDR3 protein. Among approximately 590,000 distinct CDR3 sequences listed, approximately 14% were seen once. Material for sequencing was blood. The receptors stem from a woman aged 25 to 39 with Graves' hyperthyroidism. Both conserved end residues are part of each CDR3. The order of the fields is J gene, D gene, V gene, clone size, CDR3 protein, CDR3 DNA. The D gene is left open where the match is weak. Clone size is stated in some rows and not others, as once, few, many or a class when expanded.

TRBJ1-2	-	TRBV20-1	many	CSARDSNYGYTF	TGCAGTGCTAGAGATAGTAACTATGGCTACACCTTC
TRBJ2-7	-	TRBV20-1	many	CSARGGTYEQYF	TGCAGTGCTAGAGGTGGGACCTACGAGCAGTACTTC
TRBJ2-7	-	TRBV7-9	many	CASSLPSASYEQYF	TGTGCCAGCAGCTTACCTAGCGCTAGCTACGAGCAGTACTTC
TRBJ2-4	TRBD2	TRBV7-9	few	CASSLEIAGGAKNIQYF	TGTGCCAGCAGCTTGGAAATAGCGGGAGGCGCCAAAAACATTCAGTACTTC
TRBJ2-3	-	TRBV3-1	-	CASSDDTNQGIPDTQYF	TGTGCCAGCAGCGACGACACGAATCAGGGGATCCCAGATACGCAGTATTTT
TRBJ1-1	-	TRBV20-1	few	CSAHTGNTEAFF	TGCAGTGCCCATACAGGGAACACTGAAGCTTTCTTT
TRBJ2-7	-	TRBV6-5	few	CASSYSGTLDEQYF	TGTGCCAGCAGTTACTCAGGAACACTCGACGAGCAGTACTTC
TRBJ2-1	TRBD1	TRBV24-1	few	CATSDLGTGEEVEQFF	TGTGCCACCAGTGATTTGGGGACAGGGGAGGAGGTTGAGCAGTTCTTC
TRBJ1-1	-	TRBV3-1	many	CASSQLGTNTEAFF	TGTGCCAGCAGCCAACTGGGAACGAACACTGAAGCTTTCTTT
TRBJ2-2	-	TRBV20-1	-	CSARGLGGTRDTNTGELFF	TGCAGTGCTAGAGGCCTAGGGGGGACGCGGGACACGAACACCGGGGAGCTGTTTTTT
TRBJ2-7	TRBD1	TRBV19	-	CASSPTAGTGGYEQYF	TGTGCCAGTAGTCCTACAGCCGGGACAGGGGGCTACGAGCAGTACTTC
TRBJ2-7	TRBD1	TRBV13	many	CASSLRGQIGEQYF	TGTGCCAGCAGCTTGAGGGGACAGATAGGCGAGCAGTACTTC
TRBJ1-1	-	TRBV20-1	few	CSARDWRGTNTEAFF	TGCAGTGCTAGAGATTGGAGGGGCACGAACACTGAAGCTTTCTTT
TRBJ2-3	-	TRBV6-5	many	CASSHTWWRGPRLSWTDTQYF	TGTGCCAGTAGTCACACGTGGTGGAGGGGACCCCGACTGAGTTGGACAGATACGCAGTATTTT
TRBJ2-1	TRBD2	TRBV7-6	few	CASSLTRLAGGPGEQFF	TGTGCCAGCAGCTTAACCCGACTAGCGGGAGGGCCGGGGGAGCAGTTCTTC
TRBJ1-2	TRBD1	TRBV12-3/TRBV12-4	many	CASSNDRGFFGYTF	TGTGCCAGCAGTAACGACAGGGGGTTCTTCGGCTACACCTTC
TRBJ2-6	TRBD1	TRBV12-3/TRBV12-4	-	CASTYGGTGISGANVLTF	TGTGCCAGCACCTACGGCGGGACAGGGATCTCTGGGGCCAACGTCCTGACTTTC
TRBJ2-2	TRBD1	TRBV7-2	many	CASSPGQGVGTGELFF	TGTGCCAGCAGCCCTGGACAGGGGGTAGGGACCGGGGAGCTGTTTTTT
TRBJ2-2	-	TRBV6-6	-	CASSYSGVLTLNTGELFF	TGTGCCAGCAGTTACTCGGGGGTCCTTACACTGAACACCGGGGAGCTGTTTTTT
TRBJ1-2	-	TRBV6-1	many	CASSEWGAPGYTF	TGTGCCAGCAGTGAATGGGGGGCGCCTGGCTACACCTTC
TRBJ2-7	TRBD1	TRBV28	many	CASSPPPGQGTYEQYF	TGTGCCAGCAGTCCACCCCCGGGACAGGGTACCTACGAGCAGTACTTC
TRBJ2-3	-	TRBV18	-	CASSPPTDLTDTQYF	TGTGCCAGCTCACCACCTACGGATCTCACAGATACGCAGTATTTT
TRBJ2-7	-	TRBV18	many	CASSPTFQSEQYF	TGTGCCAGCTCACCCACATTCCAGAGCGAGCAGTACTTC
TRBJ2-3	-	TRBV6-2/TRBV6-3	many	CASSYSSGFTDTQYF	TGTGCCAGCAGTTACTCCAGCGGTTTCACAGATACGCAGTATTTT
TRBJ2-1	-	TRBV6-2/TRBV6-3	many	CASSPSTAVSYNEQFF	TGTGCCAGCAGTCCATCGACTGCTGTCTCCTACAATGAGCAGTTCTTC
TRBJ2-2	TRBD2	TRBV2	-	CASTGTSRTGELFF	TGTGCCAGTACCGGGACTAGCAGGACCGGGGAGCTGTTTTTT
TRBJ1-4	-	TRBV27	few	CASSFVGEKLFF	TGTGCCAGCAGTTTCGTAGGGGAAAAACTGTTTTTT
TRBJ1-2	TRBD1	TRBV20-1	-	CSARDSDEGAYGYTF	TGCAGTGCTAGAGATTCGGACGAGGGGGCATACGGCTACACCTTC
TRBJ2-1	-	TRBV7-2	few	CASSILAHEQFF	TGTGCCAGCAGCATTTTGGCCCATGAGCAGTTCTTC
TRBJ2-1	-	TRBV6-2/TRBV6-3	few	CASSYSPGSYNEQFF	TGTGCCAGCAGTTACAGCCCAGGGTCCTACAATGAGCAGTTCTTC
TRBJ2-1	-	TRBV6-2/TRBV6-3	-	CASSSLHVEQFF	TGTGCCAGCAGTTCTCTACACGTTGAGCAGTTCTTC
TRBJ1-2	TRBD1	TRBV5-1	few	CASSLDAGGLNYGYTF	TGCGCCAGCAGCTTGGACGCAGGGGGTTTGAACTATGGCTACACCTTC
TRBJ2-3	-	TRBV12-3/TRBV12-4	many	CASSLVGAQYF	TGTGCCAGCAGTTTGGTTGGTGCGCAGTATTTT
TRBJ1-5	-	TRBV6-1	many	CASRTNSGRNQPQHF	TGTGCCAGCAGAACTAATTCAGGGCGCAATCAGCCCCAGCATTTT
TRBJ2-7	-	TRBV5-1	few	CASSSRGSRPEQYF	TGCGCCAGCAGCTCTCGGGGGAGTCGACCCGAGCAGTACTTC
TRBJ1-5	-	TRBV20-1	many	CSASYREGQPQHF	TGCAGTGCTAGTTACAGGGAGGGGCAGCCCCAGCATTTT
TRBJ1-2	-	TRBV20-1	many	CSARRGSVDGYTF	TGCAGTGCTAGAAGGGGTTCCGTTGATGGCTACACCTTC